This T cell receptor (beta chain) was retrieved from a study of control samples from healthy donors and cancer patients. There are 14 residues in the CDR3. Germline V gene data show CDR1 as LGHDT and CDR2 as YNNKEL (reference sequence). Trimming took off 7 bases at V and 0 bases at J, with 7 bases between the two ends. Libraries were prepared by immunoSEQ multiplex PCR; TCRdb keeps only in-frame clonotypes and omits some of them. In the table there are some 70,000 clones, approximately 86% of which are singletons. This sequence joins TRBV3-1 (or the pseudogene TRBV3-2) and TRBJ2-6, with D possibly matching TRBD1 (5 bases). The source material was blood. This clonotype was sampled from a man aged 55 to 70 in good health. The CDR3 sequence: CASTTGSGANVLTF. CDR3 DNA: TGTGCCAGCACCACAGGCTCTGGGGCCAACGTCCTGACTTTC.